One and the same sample provided the 31 T cell receptor beta chains below, sequenced in a study of blood T cells in healthy people across ages. Primed by a sample-barcoded 5' primer and a J-beta primer mix, a second PCR proceeded for 7 to 11 cycles. From the 5' RACE reads, TCRdb called clonotypes with MiXCR, one entry per CDR3 protein. The data contain over 1,500,000 distinct CDR3 sequences, about 39% of them singletons. Sequencing was performed on blood. These receptor sequences come from a human donor in good health.

The chain's CDR3 is CASSSLGGSHEQYF. The CDR3 coding sequence is TGTGCCAGCAGTTCCCTTGGGGGGTCCCACGAGCAGTACTTC. The J gene is TRBJ2-7, the V gene TRBV6-6; D is possibly TRBD2 (6 bases). The CDR3 runs to 14 residues. The V end was cut by 4 bases, the J end by 5 bases, with 15 bases between. Germline values: CDR1 MNHNY, CDR2 SVGAGI (reference sequence).

This chain joins TRBV6-5 and TRBJ1-1, with D possibly being TRBD1 (5 bases). Deletions cut 2 bases from V and 8 bases from J, with 9 bases between. CDR3 length: 12 residues. The germline gives CDR1 MNHEY, CDR2 SVGAGI. The CDR3 spells CASSYLEGEAFF. The CDR3 DNA is TGTGCCAGCAGTTACCTGGAGGGGGAAGCTTTCTTT.

The chain joins TRBV6-1 to TRBJ1-2; weak D call: TRBD1 (5 bases). Germline CDR1 reads MNHNS; CDR2 reads SASEGT. The CDR3 length is 14 residues. The DNA of the CDR3 is TGTGTTAGCAGTGAAGGGGAGGTTAGCTATGGCTACACCTTC. It translates to CVSSEGEVSYGYTF.

This chain joins TRBV7-3 and TRBJ1-5; 9 bases map to TRBD1. Trimming at V came to 4 bases and at J to 4 bases, leaving 5 bases not matched to a gene. Germline V lookup: CDR1 SGHTA, CDR2 FQGTGA. The CDR3 is 15 amino acids. CDR3 residues: CASSSGQGKNQPQHF. CDR3 sequence (DNA): TGTGCCAGCAGCTCGGGACAGGGAAAAAATCAGCCCCAGCATTTT. The full variable domain, completed using reference TRBV7-3 and TRBJ1-5, is GAGVSQTPSNKVTEKGKYVELRCDPISGHTALYWYRQSLGQGPEFLIYFQGTGAADDSGLPNDRFFAVRPEGSVSTLKIQRTERGDSAVYLCASSSGQGKNQPQHFGDGTRLSIL.

The rearrangement joins TRBV6-1 to TRBJ2-7, with D possibly being TRBD1 (6 bases). V was cut by 6 bases and J by 4 bases, with 16 bases left in between. Germline-derived CDR1 and CDR2 are MNHNS and SASEGT. The CDR3 is 14 residues long. In DNA, the CDR3 is TGTGCCAGCAGCTCGGGACACCGACTATACGAGCAGTACTTC. Its translation: CASSSGHRLYEQYF.

The rearrangement joins TRBV7-8 to TRBJ2-6; D gene uncertain. Germline-derived CDR1 and CDR2 are SGHVS and FQNEAQ. CDR3 size: 17 residues. Trimming left V 2 bases short and J 0 bases short, with 11 bases between. CDR3 sequence: CASSLTRRNSGANVLTF. CDR3 DNA: TGTGCCAGCAGCTTAACCCGACGGAACTCTGGGGCCAACGTCCTGACTTTC.

This chain connects TRBV7-6 to TRBJ1-1; D is unresolved. Deletions cut 2 bases from V and 0 bases from J, with 10 bases between. The CDR3 is 15 amino acids. Germline values: CDR1 SGHVS, CDR2 FNYEAQ. CDR3 sequence reads: CASSLKAEMNTEAFF. CDR3 bases: TGTGCCAGCAGCTTAAAGGCAGAGATGAACACTGAAGCTTTCTTT.

This clonotype was found a few times. This chain uses TRBV6-5 with TRBJ2-1; TRBD2 matches at 11 bases. The J segment lost 0 bases and the V segment lost 0 bases, leaving 7 bases of the junction unmatched. Germline V gene data show CDR1 as MNHEY and CDR2 as SVGAGI. The CDR3 sequence is 19 residues long. The CDR3 here is CASSYSSGGAFSSYNEQFF. The CDR3 DNA sequence: TGTGCCAGCAGTTACTCTAGCGGGGGGGCCTTCAGCTCCTACAATGAGCAGTTCTTC.

The chain uses TRBV7-8 and TRBJ2-7; 8 bases match TRBD1. This CDR3 is 15 amino acids long. J was trimmed by 0 bases and V by 5 bases; bases with no gene match: 6. Germline CDR1 and CDR2: SGHVS and FQNEAQ. The CDR3 sequence: CASSILGTGSYEQYF. The CDR3 bases are TGTGCCAGCAGCATTCTCGGGACAGGCTCCTACGAGCAGTACTTC.

J is TRBJ2-3 and V is TRBV5-4; a weak D match, TRBD1 (5 bases). Trimming cost V 1 base and J 2 bases, with 14 bases left between them. The CDR3 runs 16 residues. From germline, CDR1 is SGHNT and CDR2 YYREEE (reference sequence). CDR3 nucleotide sequence: TGTGCCAGCAGCTTGCATCAGGGCACATTCACAGATACGCAGTATTTT. Translating it yields CASSLHQGTFTDTQYF.

Points on this clonotype: One end of the junction fails to match germline, which may point to a read error. The chain has TRBV6-2 or TRBV6-3 and TRBJ1-2, with a possible D match to TRBD1 (6 bases). The CDR3 covers 13 residues. Germline lookup yields CDR1 MNHEY and CDR2 SVGEGT. The CDR3 reads CACSLQGVYGYTF. In DNA, the CDR3 is TGTGCCTGCAGTTTACAGGGTGTCTATGGCTACACCTTC.

The chain carries TRBV20-1 and TRBJ2-3; D is possibly TRBD1 (7 bases). Germline V gives CDR1 DFQATT, CDR2 SNEGSKA (reference sequence). The ends were cut back, 3 bases at V and 2 bases at J, with 21 bases in the middle. The CDR3 consists of 17 residues. The CDR3 here is CSASIGGRGAFTDTQYF. The CDR3 coding sequence is TGCAGTGCTAGTATCGGGGGCAGGGGGGCATTCACAGATACGCAGTATTTT.

This clonotype was seen at least ten times. The chain employs TRBV9 and TRBJ1-4; no reliable D call. Looked up from germline, CDR1 is SGDLS and CDR2 is YYNGEE. This CDR3 contains 15 residues. The V end was cut by 4 bases, the J end by 3 bases, with 13 bases between. DNA for the CDR3: TGTGCCAGCAGCCCGTGGACTTCGTCTAATGAAAAACTGTTTTTT. It encodes CASSPWTSSNEKLFF.

Notes on this clonotype: Germline and junction disagree at one end, which may indicate a read error. For the CDR3, the DNA is TGTGCCAGCAGTCGACAGGGGATAACTGACGAGCTGTACTTC. It encodes CASSRQGITDELYF. The chain couples TRBV12-3 or TRBV12-4 to TRBJ2-7; 8 nucleotides match TRBD1. The CDR3 loop spans 14 amino acids.

The chain has TRBV7-2 and TRBJ2-7; TRBD1 might be the D (6 bases). The CDR3 is 16 residues long. Germline CDR1 SGHTA, CDR2 FQGNSA. V gave up 6 bases and J gave up 1 base, with 19 bases separating them. The CDR3 nucleotides are TGTGCCAGCAGTTGGGGTGGGGCAGGGACATCCTACGAGCAGTACTTC. The encoded protein is CASSWGGAGTSYEQYF.

The chain is built from TRBV5-1 and TRBJ2-6, with D possibly matching TRBD2 (7 bases). V was trimmed by 4 bases and J by 0 bases, leaving 17 bases between them. Germline CDR1 SGHRS, CDR2 YFSETQ. CDR3 length: 18 residues. CDR3 in amino acids: CASSPTTGTNSGANVLTF. The CDR3 DNA reads as TGCGCCAGCAGCCCGACTACAGGGACTAACTCTGGGGCCAACGTCCTGACTTTC.

Many counts were recorded for this clonotype. V usage is TRBV28 and J usage is TRBJ2-7; D remains ambiguous. CDR3 length: 13 residues. Trimming shortened V by 2 bases and J by 5 bases, and 10 bases separated the two germline ends. Germline V gene sequence: CDR1 MDHEN, CDR2 SYDVKM. The CDR3 reads CASSLQGSHEQYF. CDR3 DNA sequence: TGTGCCAGCAGTTTACAAGGATCCCACGAGCAGTACTTC. Filled out from reference TRBV28 and TRBJ2-7, the complete variable domain reads DVKVTQSSRYLVKRTGEKVFLECVQDMDHENMFWYRQDPGLGLRLIYFSYDVKMKEKGDIPEGYSVSREKKERFSLILESASTNQTSMYLCASSLQGSHEQYFGPGTRLTVT.

This clonotype was detected only a few times. This rearrangement joins TRBV10-2 to TRBJ1-2, with TRBD1 matching over 9 bases. Germline-derived CDR1 and CDR2 are WSHSY and SAAADI. The V segment lost 0 bases and the J segment 4 bases; nucleotides outside the gene matches: 3. The CDR3 has 15 residues. The CDR3 bases are TGCGCCAGCAGTGAGTCGGGACAGGGACGCTATGGCTACACCTTC. Protein: CASSESGQGRYGYTF.

This clonotype turned up a few times. The chain employs TRBV4-1 and TRBJ2-7; weak D call: TRBD1 (6 bases). The DNA end is a closer match to TRBJ2-5, so the J assignment may be wrong. From germline, CDR1 is MGHRA and CDR2 YSYEKL. The CDR3 consists of 14 residues. The chain's CDR3 is CASKTTGSGETQYF. The CDR3 DNA follows: TGCGCCAGCAAAACGACAGGAAGTGGGGAGACCCAGTACTTC.

This clonotype has ten or more counts. The chain combines TRBV5-1 with TRBJ2-1, with D perhaps TRBD1 or TRBD2 (5 bases each). This CDR3 region has 13 residues. Germline V CDR1 and CDR2: SGHRS, YFSETQ. The ends were cut back, 4 bases at V and 5 bases at J, with 10 bases in the middle. The CDR3 nucleotides read TGCGCCAGCAGCGTGGGACCCGACAATGAGCAGTTCTTC. The encoded protein is CASSVGPDNEQFF.

This sequence joins TRBV20-1 and TRBJ2-7; D gene ambiguous. CDR1 and CDR2 (germline): DFQATT, SNEGSKA (reference sequence). The CDR3 totals 14 residues. V lost 0 bases and J lost 0, with 9 bases in between. The CDR3 sequence is CSAREAMGSYEQYF. The CDR3 DNA follows: TGCAGTGCTAGAGAGGCCATGGGCTCCTACGAGCAGTACTTC.

CDR3 protein: CASSLSIQREQFF. The DNA for the CDR3 is TGTGCCAGCAGCTTAAGTATTCAGAGGGAACAGTTCTTC. This chain links TRBV7-9 with TRBJ2-1, with a weak D call TRBD2 (5 bases). V was cut by 2 bases and J by 13 bases, with 15 bases left in between. The CDR3 contains 13 residues. Germline loops: CDR1 SEHNR, CDR2 FQNEAQ (reference sequence).

This clonotype was seen a handful of times. V gene TRBV11-2 combines with J gene TRBJ2-1; no definite D call. This CDR3 is 13 amino acids long. From germline, CDR1 is SGHAT and CDR2 FQNNGV. Trimming took 1 base from V and 10 from J, leaving 11 bases between them. CDR3 loop: CASSLARDSEQFF. The DNA for the CDR3 is TGTGCCAGCAGCTTAGCTAGGGATTCAGAGCAGTTCTTC.

In its sample, this clonotype was seen once. CDR3 amino acids: CASSWDLTGAQYF. DNA of the CDR3: TGTGCCAGCAGCTGGGACCTCACAGGGGCCCAGTACTTC. The V call is TRBV5-6, the J call TRBJ2-5, with TRBD1 identical over 7 bases. The junction had 8 bases not matched to a gene; V was cut back by 3 bases and J by 9 bases. The germline V gene has CDR1 SGHDT and CDR2 YYEEEE. The length of the CDR3 is 13 residues.

The rearrangement links TRBV12-3 or TRBV12-4 to TRBJ2-3; possibly TRBD2 for D (6 bases). The CDR3 has 15 amino acids. V dropped 3 bases and J dropped 4 bases, with 14 bases sitting between them. The CDR3 coding sequence is TGTGCCAGCAGTTTGGGGGGAGTGAGTGCAGATACGCAGTATTTT. As protein: CASSLGGVSADTQYF.

The rearrangement joins TRBV7-3 to TRBJ1-1; D is uncertain. The CDR3 covers 13 residues. Looked up from germline, CDR1 is SGHTA and CDR2 is FQGTGA. V shed 2 bases and J shed 6 bases, with 10 bases lying between them. CDR3 DNA: TGTGCCAGCAGCTTACAAGGTTCTGCTGAAGCTTTCTTT. Its protein is CASSLQGSAEAFF.

The chain carries TRBV9 and TRBJ2-7; 11 bases line up with TRBD2. Looked up from germline, CDR1 is SGDLS and CDR2 is YYNGEE. This CDR3 is built from 18 residues. The V and J ends lost 4 bases and 3 bases, in that order; junction bases with no gene match: 15. The CDR3 DNA sequence: TGTGCCAGCAGCATTGGGCTAGCGGGGGGCCTCAAGGGCTACGAGCAGTACTTC. Translated, it gives CASSIGLAGGLKGYEQYF. Variable domain in full (rest from reference TRBV9 and TRBJ2-7): DSGVTQTPKHLITATGQRVTLRCSPRSGDLSVYWYQQSLDQGLQFLIQYYNGEERAKGNILERFSAQQFPDLHSELNLSSLELGDSALYFCASSIGLAGGLKGYEQYFGPGTRLTVT.

This sequence joins TRBV12-3 or TRBV12-4 and TRBJ1-2; D is uncertain. V lost 1 base to trimming and J lost 4 bases, with 7 bases between them. CDR3 length: 13 amino acids. The CDR3 spells CASSLGITYGYTF. Written as DNA, the CDR3 is TGTGCCAGCAGTTTAGGTATTACCTATGGCTACACCTTC.

The genes are TRBV20-1 and TRBJ2-3; no reliable D call. The CDR3 is 14 amino acids. Germline CDR1 DFQATT, CDR2 SNEGSKA (reference sequence). The ends were cut back, 5 bases at V and 5 bases at J, with 17 bases in the middle. CDR3 nucleotide sequence: TGCAGTGCTGCGAGGATCGAACGGAAAGATACGCAGTATTTT. It codes for CSAARIERKDTQYF.

This clonotype has a handful of counts. The rearrangement uses TRBV29-1 and TRBJ2-4, with D possibly being TRBD1 (6 bases). The J call may be incorrect, as the DNA end agrees better with TRBJ2-7. Germline CDR1 reads SQVTM; CDR2 reads ANQGSEA. CDR3 length: 10 residues. CDR3 amino acids: CSATGNEQYF. CDR3 DNA: TGCAGCGCCACAGGGAACGAGCAGTACTTC.

On this clonotype itself: Since a much larger clone is just one base distant, this may be a read error. The chain carries TRBV29-1 and TRBJ2-4; maybe TRBD1 (5 bases). The CDR3 runs to 15 residues. Germline CDR1 and CDR2: SQVTM and ANQGSEA. CDR3 sequence reads: CSVEVGTRSGYERYF. Here the CDR3 DNA reads TGCAGCGTAGAAGTAGGCACGCGTTCAGGGTACGAGCGGTACTTC.